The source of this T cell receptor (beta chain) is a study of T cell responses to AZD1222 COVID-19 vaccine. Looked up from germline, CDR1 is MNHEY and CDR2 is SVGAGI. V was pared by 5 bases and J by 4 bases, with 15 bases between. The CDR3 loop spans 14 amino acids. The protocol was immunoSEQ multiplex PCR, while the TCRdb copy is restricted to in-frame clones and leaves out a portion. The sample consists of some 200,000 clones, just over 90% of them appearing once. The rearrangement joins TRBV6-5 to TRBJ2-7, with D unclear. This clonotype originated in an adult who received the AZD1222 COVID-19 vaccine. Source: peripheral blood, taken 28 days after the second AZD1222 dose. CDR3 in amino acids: CASSRDSSSYEQYF. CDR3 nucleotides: TGTGCCAGCAGTCGCGACTCAAGCTCTTACGAGCAGTACTTC.